This is a list of T cell receptor beta chains from one sample in a study of blood T cell repertoires in COVID-19. This table comes from immunoSEQ multiplex PCR, and its TCRdb copy is limited to in-frame clones, with some not included. The data show about 170,000 clones, roughly 86% seen once. The sequenced sample was peripheral blood. Source of these receptors: a woman aged 80 or older with COVID-19, enrolled during active disease. CDR3s leave out the opening cysteine and the closing phenylalanine or tryptophan. The order of the fields is V gene, J gene, clone size, CDR3 protein. Size is stated for part of the rows, as once, few or many counts, or as a class when the clone is expanded.

TRBV9	TRBJ1-2	-	ASSVAAGGYGYT
TRBV2	TRBJ2-1	-	ASSGLGYEQF
TRBV19	TRBJ1-1	-	ASSIRTGAEAF
TRBV12-3/TRBV12-4	TRBJ2-7	-	ASSVAAPYEQY
TRBV10-3	TRBJ2-5	-	AIRGQGQETQY
TRBV13	TRBJ2-2	-	ASSSDQGNFGELF
TRBV12-3/TRBV12-4	TRBJ1-3	-	ASSFSSGNTIY
TRBV6-2/TRBV6-3	TRBJ2-1	-	ASSISGSRNNEQF
TRBV28	TRBJ2-3	-	ASSSPGTDTQY
TRBV7-3	TRBJ2-3	-	ASSLTGEGTDTQY
TRBV21-1	TRBJ2-3	once	ASSKEGLAGGFLYTDTQY
TRBV27	TRBJ1-5	-	ASSPGNSNQPQH
TRBV9	TRBJ1-3	-	ASSVNDPGGLDGNTIY
TRBV7-2	TRBJ1-2	-	AKTEGTGYGYT
TRBV3-1/TRBV3-2	TRBJ2-7	-	ASSQADRSSYEQY
TRBV2	TRBJ1-5	-	ASSEAWAGQPQH
TRBV2	TRBJ1-2	-	ASGFEEGGYT
TRBV19	TRBJ1-1	-	ASSSWDSPMNTEAF
TRBV19	TRBJ1-1	-	ASSSGQGWNTEAF
TRBV2	TRBJ1-2	-	ASSRQSSTYGYT
TRBV7-6	TRBJ2-2	-	ASSLLSTGELF
TRBV27	TRBJ2-7	once	ASSLRRDSYEQY
TRBV5-6	TRBJ1-2	-	ASSPRTGQVTYGYT
TRBV7-9	TRBJ2-1	-	ASSPRTPIAASSYNEQF
TRBV9	TRBJ2-1	-	ASSVDWGVYNEQF
TRBV15	TRBJ2-3	-	ATSRVDTGTDTQY
TRBV15	TRBJ1-3	once	ATSRYREYSGNTIY
TRBV4-2	TRBJ2-2	many	ASSQGGRELF
TRBV4-3	TRBJ2-6	once	ASSQGRGGANVLT
TRBV3-1/TRBV3-2	TRBJ1-6	-	ASSQSGARNSPLH
TRBV28	TRBJ1-2	-	ASRSTPGTGNANYGYT
TRBV2	TRBJ2-4	-	ASSDGTSGRNGIQY
TRBV18	TRBJ2-7	-	ASSPLGTQPYEQY
TRBV7-8	TRBJ2-7	-	ASSPPGQRVEQY
TRBV7-8	TRBJ2-1	-	ASRKTSGVYNEQF
TRBV18	TRBJ2-5	few	ASSLGTGTEGTQY
TRBV7-2	TRBJ1-1	-	ASSFLVRDTEAF
TRBV7-9	TRBJ1-1	-	ASSLFRGANTEAF
TRBV9	TRBJ2-1	-	ASSVGTGSNEQF
TRBV27	TRBJ2-6	few	ASSHSSGANVLT
TRBV7-2	TRBJ1-1	-	ASSPIRGTTEAF
TRBV10-2	TRBJ2-7	-	ATRTGGTYEQY
TRBV4-3	TRBJ1-1	-	ASSPAGYMNTEAF
TRBV28	TRBJ1-4	-	ASSSGTGEEKLF